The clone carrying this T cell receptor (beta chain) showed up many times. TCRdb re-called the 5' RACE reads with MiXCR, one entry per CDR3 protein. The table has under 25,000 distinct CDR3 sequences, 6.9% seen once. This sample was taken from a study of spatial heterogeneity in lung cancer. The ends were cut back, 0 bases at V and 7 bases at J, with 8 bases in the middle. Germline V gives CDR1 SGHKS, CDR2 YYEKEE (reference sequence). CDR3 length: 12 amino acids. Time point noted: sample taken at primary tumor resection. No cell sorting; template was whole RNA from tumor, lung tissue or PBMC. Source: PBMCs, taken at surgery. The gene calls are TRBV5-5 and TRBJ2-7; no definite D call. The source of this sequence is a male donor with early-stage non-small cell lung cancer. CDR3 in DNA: TGTGCCAGCAGCTTGGTGGGCAGAGAGCAGTACGTC. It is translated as CASSLVGREQYV.